This TCR beta chain is drawn from a study of cytomegalovirus exposure and HLA in healthy donors (dated 2017 in TCRdb). General notes on the study: In an earlier analysis of roughly 590 of the donors, approximately 300 Gb of sequence data and 90 million to 120 million unique TCR beta sequences from 150 million to 200 million T cells were reported. An early release covering over 500 HLA-typed donors comprised approximately 300 gigabases of sequencing data and approximately 80 million unique TCR sequences. The genetic ancestry cluster associated with self-reported Caucasian donors included roughly 84% of the 300 to 400 genotyped donors. The aim of the study was to test whether cataloging public T cell receptors could identify signatures of past pathogen exposure. Using immunosequencing, the study profiled T cell repertoires from around 680 subjects and related those repertoires to cytomegalovirus serostatus. Besides the first cohort of around 670 subjects, a separate validation cohort made up of over 95 different subjects was used. The study combined high-throughput TCR immunosequencing, statistical association of individual TCRs with disease status, and machine learning to predict cytomegalovirus infection status. A later analysis re-examined previously published TCR beta repertoires from more than 650 donors and added high-resolution HLA genotyping to investigate patterns of TCR occurrence. Rather than drawing on any new phenotypic data, the later analysis identified candidate immune exposures from TCR beta sequences and the way those sequences occurred across donors. An earlier analysis of several hundred of the donors applied high-throughput TCR beta sequencing to assess whether each TCR beta V gene segment acted as functional or pseudogenic. Donor age, sex, ethnicity and CMV serostatus were compiled together with the repertoire data. A later genetic analysis took genome-wide SNP genotypes for about 55% of the 666 donors and used that subset as a discovery cohort. Every repertoire in the discovery cohort had been generated on one and the same sequencing platform. HLA typing included class I and class II loci at four-digit resolution. Typing coverage differed by locus: A, B, C, DRB1 and DQB1 were typed in about 620-640 donors, DQA1 in about 550, DPA1 in 600 to 610, and DPB1 in 472. Four to six DR-DQ haplotypes were handled as single units for association and clustering, since linkage in the cohort was strong. Among roughly 400 genotyped donors of the cohort, an average of around 240,000 unique TCR beta nucleotide sequences was sequenced per donor, of which about 18% were non-productive.

Overall study outcomes, separate from this receptor: Linkage disequilibrium might explain the correlated functional status among segregating V segments, but an unknown experimental factor could not be excluded. Compared with the roughly 670-donor mean, donors in an Asian-associated ancestry cluster had fewer N-insertions in productive TCRs, according to a later genetic analysis. CMV serostatus was the only immune exposure information available for the cohort. In a later analysis, the rate of TCR association differed among HLA loci, with DRB1 alleles having the most associated TCRs and HLA-C alleles having the fewest. At a false discovery rate of 0.05, a later analysis linked 15,000 to 20,000 TCR beta sequences to specific HLA alleles. In a later genetic analysis, a missense DCLRE1C variant was associated with V-gene and J-gene trimming of TCR beta chains, and the association was replicated in an independent cohort. In vitro tests confirmed that three of the cytomegalovirus-associated TCR beta chains recognize cytomegalovirus antigens. In an earlier analysis of 500 to 650 of the donors, most TCR beta V segments appeared in productive rearrangements about 87% or about 30% of the time, broadly matching IMGT annotations. While some public TCRs were present in many individuals, most TCR sequences turned up only very rarely across donors. When HLA alleles, especially DR and DQ, strongly co-occurred, attributing TCR associations to individual alleles was difficult. A further reported finding was that TCR beta sequences accurately predicted the HLA-A and HLA-B alleles for most subjects in the first cohort. Cytomegalovirus status was reported to be diagnosed by the classifier with high specificity and sensitivity in both the original and validation cohorts. In this cohort, only TCR beta chains were sequenced, and detectable features were limited by the absence of alpha or paired-chain data. According to a later analysis, parvovirus B19, influenza, CMV and Epstein-Barr virus appeared linked to several top co-occurrence clusters. According to the authors, the approach could potentially be generalized to other disease states and immunological phenotypes. Around 16 rarely observed V segments, including chromosome 9 orphons, were excluded from the earlier analysis of approximately 500 of the donors because counts were too low. The presence/absence analyses assumed that sequencing depth was roughly uniform across donors, and that assumption may not be true. Because the 87-base-pair reads could not distinguish some IMGT-functional V segments, including TRBV6-2 and TRBV6-3, those segments were excluded. In a later analysis, HLA-associated TCR beta chains showed more clonal expansion and lower generation probabilities than non-associated chains that were equally common. According to a later analysis, most CMV-associated TCR beta chains appeared to be HLA-restricted, and the HLA associations seemed to be driven largely by CMV exposure. A cluster of highly shared sequence variants was judged likely to be a technical artifact of the sequencing pipeline. Because HLA typing was missing for some donors at each locus, association tests included only the typed subset. The study gave a list of 150 to 200 TCR beta chains associated with cytomegalovirus.

The CDR3 contains 13 residues, cysteine and phenylalanine counted. Of the read, only the CDR3 DNA is kept; its 39 bases are in frame from base 1. V ends up 4 bases short and J 9 bases short, with an unmatched junction base count of 4. From a lookup of the germline V gene, CDR1 and CDR2 are SGHTA and FQGTGA. This clone has only a few counts. Its antigen remains unidentified. Within one base of it there is no much larger clone, and no base qualities were kept. In total, about 650 healthy bone marrow donors made up the cohort. At the time of sampling, every cohort member was nominally healthy, though immune exposures that went unrecorded were likely present. The donor was CMV seronegative and was included in the group of a few hundred seronegative cohort members. A peripheral blood sample was collected from each donor, and TCR beta sequencing was performed on peripheral blood mononuclear cells. Genomic DNA extraction from the blood cell samples was performed with the Qiagen DNeasy Blood Extraction Kit.

Libraries were prepared through the immunoSEQ multiplex PCR assay. The multiplex PCR relied on a mix of 60 forward primers for TCR Vbeta segments and 13 reverse primers for TCR Jbeta segments. Amplification of the CDR3 region of rearranged TCR beta genes was performed with a multiplex PCR assay on genomic DNA. On the Illumina HiSeq System, the amplified TCR beta libraries were sequenced as 87-base-pair reads. The original pipeline was this. A later analysis tallied 70 million to 100 million unique TCR beta chains across the 700 or so repertoires, and around 9.9 million of those chains were shared by two or more donors. Raw reads were error-corrected and collapsed into unique sequences with a nearest-neighbor algorithm that merged closely related sequences to remove PCR and sequencing errors. V, D and J gene segments were assigned by aligning CDR3 sequences to IMGT reference sequences. For a sequence to be retained, at least a six-nucleotide match to both a V gene segment and a J gene segment was required. Rearrangements were classified as productive when the CDR3 lacked stop codons and remained in frame with V and J, and all other rearrangements were classified as non-productive. CDR3 was defined according to IMGT convention as the region running from the second conserved V-encoded cysteine to the conserved J-encoded phenylalanine. The earlier analysis of 450 to 750 of the donors excluded any sequence lacking an unambiguous match to a single V gene segment. In an earlier analysis of approximately 500 of the donors, a V segment was called functional when productive rearrangements were above 56.7%, and segregating when the standard deviation between donors exceeded 5%. A statistical classification framework was built to diagnose cytomegalovirus status from the catalog of TCR beta chain sequences. V and J gene assignment, in a later analysis, came from comparing TCR nucleotide sequences with IMGT/GENE-DB human TR gene sequences. In a later analysis, CDR3 sequences and most-parsimonious VDJ recombination scenarios were assigned using the TCRdist pipeline. In a later analysis, each TCR beta chain was defined by its CDR3 amino acid sequence together with its V-gene family, and reads without a unique V-gene family were excluded. In a later analysis, 450 to 600 highly shared, low-generation-probability nucleotide sequences were removed to address suspected cross-contamination and a sequencing artifact. A later analysis calculated a clonal expansion index for each public chain from normalized within-repertoire ranks of inferred template counts. In a later analysis, generation probabilities were computed with a VDJ recombination model fitted to out-of-frame rearrangements, and the resulting probabilities were checked against IGoR. Hypergeometric tests were used in a later analysis to score TCR-TCR, TCR-HLA and TCR-CMV co-occurrence, with a repertoire-size bias correction applied to the TCR pairs. To estimate false discovery rates, a later analysis permuted the HLA or CMV assignments 20 times. A later analysis grouped co-occurring TCRs with DBSCAN, adding TCRdist sequence similarity when clustering within HLA-allele-positive subsets. Repertoires with fewer than 30,000 or more than 120,000 public chains were left out of co-occurrence clustering, as were several repertoires with anomalous nucleotide sharing. This immuneACCESS table, as held by TCRdb, lists in-frame sequences with V and J called but not all clones. Of the missing ones, under half trace to an unresolved V gene in checked studies; the others have no known cause. V, J and clone size reflect that table, while D and trimming were determined from the DNA. The sample includes some 150,000 clones, with about 82% observed a single time. Together, the top ten hold about 0.69% of the sample.

The chain links TRBV7-3 with TRBJ2-1, and TRBD2 matches 9 of the central bases. The source is a female donor in good health and CMV-seronegative. Sequenced sample: PBMCs. The nucleotide sequence is given as TGTGCCAGCAGCTCGGCGGGGGGGCCTGAGCAGTTCTTC. Translated, this is CASSSAGGPEQFF.